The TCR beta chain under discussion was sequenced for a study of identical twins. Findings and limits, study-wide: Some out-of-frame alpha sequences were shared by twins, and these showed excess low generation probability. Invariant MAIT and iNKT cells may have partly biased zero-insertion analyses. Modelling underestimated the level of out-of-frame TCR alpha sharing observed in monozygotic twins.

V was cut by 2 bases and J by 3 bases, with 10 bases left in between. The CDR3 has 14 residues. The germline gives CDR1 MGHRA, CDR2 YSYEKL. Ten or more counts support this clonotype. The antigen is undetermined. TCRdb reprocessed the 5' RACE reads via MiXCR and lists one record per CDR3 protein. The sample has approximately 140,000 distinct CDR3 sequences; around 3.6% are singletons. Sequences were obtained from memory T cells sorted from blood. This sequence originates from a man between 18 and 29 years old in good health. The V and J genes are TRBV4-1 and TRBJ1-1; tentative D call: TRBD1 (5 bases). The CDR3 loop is CASSQLGVYTEAFF. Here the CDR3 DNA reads TGCGCCAGCAGCCAATTAGGGGTATACACTGAAGCTTTCTTT.